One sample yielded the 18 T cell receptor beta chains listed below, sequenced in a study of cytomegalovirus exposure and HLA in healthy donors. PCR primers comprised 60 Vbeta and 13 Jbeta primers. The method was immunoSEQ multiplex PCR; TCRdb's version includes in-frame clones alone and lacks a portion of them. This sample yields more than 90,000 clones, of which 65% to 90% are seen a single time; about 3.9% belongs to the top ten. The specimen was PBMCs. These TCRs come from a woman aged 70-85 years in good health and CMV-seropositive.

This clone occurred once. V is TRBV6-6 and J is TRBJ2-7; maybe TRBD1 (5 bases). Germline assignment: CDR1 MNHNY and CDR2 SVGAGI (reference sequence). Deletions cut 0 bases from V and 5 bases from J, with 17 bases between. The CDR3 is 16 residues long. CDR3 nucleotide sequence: TGTGCCAGCAGTTACTCGATTGGGGCTGGTCTTGACGAGCAGTACTTC. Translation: CASSYSIGAGLDEQYF.

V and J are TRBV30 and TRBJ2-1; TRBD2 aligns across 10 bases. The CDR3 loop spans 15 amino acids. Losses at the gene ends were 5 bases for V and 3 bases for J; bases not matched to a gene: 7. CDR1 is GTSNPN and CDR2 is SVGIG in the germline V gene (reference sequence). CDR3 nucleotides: TGTGCCTGGTCGACCCTAGCGGGAGACTACAATGAGCAGTTCTTC. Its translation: CAWSTLAGDYNEQFF.

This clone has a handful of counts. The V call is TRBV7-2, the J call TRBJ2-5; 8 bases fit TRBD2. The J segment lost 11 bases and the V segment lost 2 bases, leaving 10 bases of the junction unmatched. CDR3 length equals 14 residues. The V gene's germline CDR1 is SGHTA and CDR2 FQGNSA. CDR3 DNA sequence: TGTGCCAGCAGCTTACAGGCTAGCGGGCGAGAGCAGTACTTC. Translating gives CASSLQASGREQYF.

As DNA, the CDR3 is TGTGCCAGCAGCGTGGATGCTAGCGGGAGTTGGCGAGAGACCCAGTACTTC. Protein sequence: CASSVDASGSWRETQYF. The genes are TRBV9 and TRBJ2-5, with 10 bases that match TRBD2. The CDR3 consists of 17 residues. V shed 2 bases, J shed 4 bases, and the junction held 11 bases outside the gene matches. Germline V gene data show CDR1 as SGDLS and CDR2 as YYNGEE. Using reference TRBV9 and TRBJ2-5 for the parts outside the CDR3, the full variable domain is DSGVTQTPKHLITATGQRVTLRCSPRSGDLSVYWYQQSLDQGLQFLIQYYNGEERAKGNILERFSAQQFPDLHSELNLSSLELGDSALYFCASSVDASGSWRETQYFGPGTRLLVL.

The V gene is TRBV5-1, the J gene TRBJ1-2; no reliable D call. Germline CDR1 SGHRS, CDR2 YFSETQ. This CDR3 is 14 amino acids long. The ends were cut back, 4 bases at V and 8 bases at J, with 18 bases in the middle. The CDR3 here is CASSTRPREGGYTF. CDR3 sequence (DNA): TGCGCCAGCAGCACCAGACCTCGGGAGGGCGGCTACACCTTC.

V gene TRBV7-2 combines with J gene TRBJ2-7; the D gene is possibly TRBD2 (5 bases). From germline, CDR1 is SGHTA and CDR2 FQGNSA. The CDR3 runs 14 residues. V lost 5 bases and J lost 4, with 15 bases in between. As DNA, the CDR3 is TGTGCCAGCAGCCGCCGGGGAGCATTATACGAGCAGTACTTC. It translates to CASSRRGALYEQYF.

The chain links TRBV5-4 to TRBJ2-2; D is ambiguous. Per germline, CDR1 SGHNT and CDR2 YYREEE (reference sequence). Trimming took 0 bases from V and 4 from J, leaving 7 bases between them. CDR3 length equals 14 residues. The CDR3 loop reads CASSLDLRTGELFF. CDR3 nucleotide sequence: TGTGCCAGCAGCTTGGATCTACGCACCGGGGAGCTGTTTTTT.

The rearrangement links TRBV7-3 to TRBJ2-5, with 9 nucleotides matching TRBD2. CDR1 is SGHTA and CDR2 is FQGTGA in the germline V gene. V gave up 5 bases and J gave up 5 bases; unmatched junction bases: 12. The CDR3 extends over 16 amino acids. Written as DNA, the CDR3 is TGTGCCAGCAGCCCTACCCCCCTTGCGGGGGGGGAGACCCAGTACTTC. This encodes CASSPTPLAGGETQYF.

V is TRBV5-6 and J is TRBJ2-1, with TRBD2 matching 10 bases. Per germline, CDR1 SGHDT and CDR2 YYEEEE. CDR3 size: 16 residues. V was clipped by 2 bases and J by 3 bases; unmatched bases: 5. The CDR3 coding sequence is TGTGCCAGCAGCTTTAACCCTAGCGGGGGCTACAATGAGCAGTTCTTC. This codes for CASSFNPSGGYNEQFF.

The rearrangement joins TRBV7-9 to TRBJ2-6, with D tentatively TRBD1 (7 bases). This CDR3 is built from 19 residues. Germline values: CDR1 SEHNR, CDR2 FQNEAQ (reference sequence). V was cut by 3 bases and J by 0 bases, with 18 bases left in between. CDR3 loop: CASSLGGQIKFSGANVLTF. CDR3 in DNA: TGTGCCAGCAGCTTGGGGGGACAGATTAAATTCTCTGGGGCCAACGTCCTGACTTTC.

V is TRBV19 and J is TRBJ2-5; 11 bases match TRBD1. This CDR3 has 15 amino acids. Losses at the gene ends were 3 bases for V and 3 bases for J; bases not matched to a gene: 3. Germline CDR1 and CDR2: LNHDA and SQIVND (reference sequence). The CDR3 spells CASSITGQGEETQYF. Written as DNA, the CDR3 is TGTGCCAGTAGTATTACGGGACAGGGGGAAGAGACCCAGTACTTC.

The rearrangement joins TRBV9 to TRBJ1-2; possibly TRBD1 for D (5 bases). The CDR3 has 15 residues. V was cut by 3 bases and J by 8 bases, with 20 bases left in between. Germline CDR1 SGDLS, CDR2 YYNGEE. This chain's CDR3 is CASSAHRQSFGGYTF. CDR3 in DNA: TGTGCCAGCAGCGCCCACAGACAGTCCTTTGGGGGCTACACCTTC.

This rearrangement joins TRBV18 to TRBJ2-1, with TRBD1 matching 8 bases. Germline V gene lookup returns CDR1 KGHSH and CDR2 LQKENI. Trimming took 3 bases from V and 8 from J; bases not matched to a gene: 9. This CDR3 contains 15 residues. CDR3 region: CASSPLAGGGYEQFF. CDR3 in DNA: TGTGCCAGCTCACCCCTTGCAGGGGGCGGGTATGAGCAGTTCTTC.

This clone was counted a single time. The CDR3 reads CASSKKPGQANYGYTF. The CDR3 DNA sequence: TGTGCCAGTAGTAAGAAACCGGGACAGGCGAACTATGGCTACACCTTC. The chain is built from TRBV19 and TRBJ1-2; 8 nucleotides match TRBD1. V lost 4 bases and J lost 2; bases outside the gene matches: 9. Germline assignment: CDR1 LNHDA and CDR2 SQIVND (reference sequence). CDR3 length: 16 amino acids.

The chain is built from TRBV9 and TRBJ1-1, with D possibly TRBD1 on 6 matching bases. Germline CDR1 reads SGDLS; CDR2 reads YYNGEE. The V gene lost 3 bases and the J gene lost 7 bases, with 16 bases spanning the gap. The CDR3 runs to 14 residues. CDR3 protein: CASSGGGFGSEAFF. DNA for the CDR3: TGTGCCAGCAGCGGTGGGGGCTTTGGTAGTGAAGCTTTCTTT.

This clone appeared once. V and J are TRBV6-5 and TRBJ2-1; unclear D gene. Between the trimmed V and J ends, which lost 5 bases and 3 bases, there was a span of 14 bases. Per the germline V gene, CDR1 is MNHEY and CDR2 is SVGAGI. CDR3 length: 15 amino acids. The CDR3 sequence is CASSPREVSYNEQFF. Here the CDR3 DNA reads TGTGCCAGCAGTCCTCGAGAAGTTAGCTACAATGAGCAGTTCTTC.

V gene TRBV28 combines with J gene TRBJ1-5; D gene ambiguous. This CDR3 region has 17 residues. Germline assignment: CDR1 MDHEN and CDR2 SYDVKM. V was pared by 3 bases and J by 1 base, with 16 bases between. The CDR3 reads CASSFRGGMRSNQPQHF. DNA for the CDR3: TGTGCCAGCAGTTTTCGTGGCGGGATGAGGAGCAATCAGCCCCAGCATTTT.

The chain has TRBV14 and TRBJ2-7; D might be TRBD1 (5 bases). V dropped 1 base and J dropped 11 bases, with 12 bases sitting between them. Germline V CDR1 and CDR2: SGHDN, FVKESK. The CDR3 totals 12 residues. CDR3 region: CASSQGGAAEYF. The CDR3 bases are TGTGCCAGCAGCCAAGGTGGGGCGGCGGAGTACTTC.